These 23 T cell receptor beta chains came from one sample sequenced in a study of T cells in Graves' hyperthyroidism and ophthalmopathy. What was amplified from RNA transcripts were TCR beta CDR3 regions. The primer set for the first-round RT-PCR of the TCR CDR3 was HTBI. TCRdb analysed the multiplex PCR reads with MiXCR anew, one entry per CDR3 protein. Altogether about 760,000 distinct CDR3 sequences are present, under 45% being singletons, with the ten largest covering around a third. The sample comprised blood. The receptor set was obtained from a middle-aged woman with Graves' hyperthyroidism.

This clonotype was observed a single time. CDR3 coding DNA: TGTGCCAGCTTCCAGGGCAGCTATGGCTACACCTTC. This translates into CASFQGSYGYTF. The V and J genes are TRBV25-1 and TRBJ1-2; possibly TRBD1 for D (5 bases). V was shortened by 8 bases and J by 4 bases, with 11 bases between the two germline ends. Germline loops: CDR1 MGHDK, CDR2 SYGVNS. CDR3 length: 12 amino acids.

The chain has TRBV24-1 and TRBJ1-1; 9 bases are a match to TRBD1. With V trimmed by 2 bases and J by 7 bases, 10 bases remained unmatched. In germline, CDR1 is KGHDR, CDR2 SFDVKD. This CDR3 has 16 amino acids. Here the CDR3 reads CATSDSGTGPDSEAFF. As DNA, the CDR3 is TGTGCCACCAGTGATTCCGGGACAGGGCCAGACAGTGAAGCTTTCTTT.

The chain couples TRBV29-1 to TRBJ1-4; 11 nucleotides agree with TRBD1. CDR1 SQVTM and CDR2 ANQGSEA come from the germline V gene. The CDR3 has 14 amino acids. The trim removed 7 bases at V and 1 base at J, leaving 2 bases unmatched. This CDR3 reads CSGTGGETNEKLFF. The DNA of the CDR3 is TGCAGCGGGACAGGGGGCGAAACTAATGAAAAACTGTTTTTT.

The rearrangement links TRBV5-7 to TRBJ1-6; 10 bases are shared with TRBD1. TRBV5-7 qualifies as an ORF whose function is uncertain. V trimming: 2 bases; J trimming: 0 bases; junction bases outside the gene matches: 11. The length of the CDR3 is 20 residues. CDR3 in amino acids: CASSFSGTGDDSSYNSPLHF. CDR3 in DNA: TGTGCCAGCAGCTTTTCAGGGACAGGGGACGATAGCTCCTATAATTCACCCCTCCACTTT.

The rearrangement uses TRBV6-5 and TRBJ1-4; D gene ambiguous. CDR3 length: 13 residues. Germline V gene sequence: CDR1 MNHEY, CDR2 SVGAGI. The V end was cut by 0 bases, the J end by 14 bases, with 13 bases between. CDR3 loop: CASSYSRGLRLFF. The DNA of the CDR3 is TGTGCCAGCAGTTACTCGCGGGGATTACGGCTGTTTTTT.

This clonotype showed up many times. V usage is TRBV2 and J usage is TRBJ1-1; D is uncertain. The V and J ends lost 7 bases and 4 bases respectively, with 16 bases between them. Germline CDR1 reads SNHLY; CDR2 reads FYNNEI. The CDR3 loop spans 14 amino acids. CDR3 DNA sequence: TGTGCCAGCATTGTCGGGGAGTCGGGCACTGAAGCTTTCTTT. This sequence encodes CASIVGESGTEAFF. Combining the CDR3 with reference TRBV2 and TRBJ1-1 gives the whole variable domain EPEVTQTPSHQVTQMGQEVILRCVPISNHLYFYWYRQILGQKVEFLVSFYNNEISEKSEIFDDQFSVERPDGSNFTLKIRSTKLEDSAMYFCASIVGESGTEAFFGQGTRLTVV.

The chain is built from TRBV5-1 and TRBJ2-2; 9 nucleotides align to TRBD1. CDR1 SGHRS and CDR2 YFSETQ come from the germline V gene. The CDR3 extends over 16 amino acids. V dropped 4 bases and J dropped 0; count of bases not matched to a gene: 4. The CDR3 region is CASSEQGATNTGELFF. DNA of the CDR3: TGCGCCAGCAGCGAACAGGGGGCAACGAACACCGGGGAGCTGTTTTTT.

About this clonotype itself: One junction end does not reproduce the germline sequence, and a read error may be involved. The chain couples TRBV10-3 to TRBJ1-4; D may be TRBD1 (5 bases). Looked up from germline, CDR1 is ENHRY and CDR2 is SYGVKD. There are 16 residues in the CDR3. CDR3 sequence: CASSGTALATNEKLFF. Here the CDR3 DNA reads TGTGCCAGCAGTGGGACGGCCCTTGCAACTAATGAAAAACTGTTTTTT.

The chain uses TRBV7-9 and TRBJ1-2, with D unresolved. Germline V gene lookup returns CDR1 SEHNR and CDR2 FQNEAQ (reference sequence). The germline V and J ends were trimmed by 5 bases and 13 bases, with 20 bases remaining between them. This CDR3 comprises 13 residues. Here the CDR3 reads CASSPLGNHPTTF. In DNA, the CDR3 is TGTGCCAGCAGCCCCCTTGGGAACCACCCTACCACCTTC.

A remark on this clonotype: Germline is not matched at one junction end, which may reflect a read error. CDR3 residues: CASRSSGATNEKLLF. The CDR3 nucleotides read TGTGCCAGCAGAAGCTCGGGAGCAACTAATGAAAAACTGCTTTTT. V usage is TRBV7-3 and J usage is TRBJ1-4; D remains unclear. The CDR3 contains 15 residues. Germline V CDR1 and CDR2: SGHTA, FQGTGA.

This rearrangement joins TRBV7-9 to TRBJ2-5; TRBD1 aligns across 9 bases. Trimming took 1 base from V and 9 from J; bases not matched to a gene: 12. This CDR3 has 16 amino acids. Germline V gives CDR1 SEHNR, CDR2 FQNEAQ (reference sequence). The CDR3 nucleotides are TGTGCCAGCAGCTTAGTGGGACAGGGCAACAATCAGCCCCAGTACTTC. It codes for CASSLVGQGNNQPQYF.

This clonotype was seen many times. This chain uses TRBV19 with TRBJ1-6; D remains unclear. The CDR3 totals 12 residues. Germline CDR1 is LNHDA and CDR2 is SQIVND (reference sequence). V lost 8 bases, J lost 10 bases, and 12 bases lay in between. The CDR3: CASAEGASPLHF. For the CDR3, the DNA is TGTGCCAGTGCCGAAGGAGCCTCACCCCTCCACTTT. The entire variable domain, with the rest obtained from reference TRBV19 and TRBJ1-6, is as follows: DGGITQSPKYLFRKEGQNVTLSCEQNLNHDAMYWYRQDPGQGLRLIYYSQIVNDFQKGDIAEGYSVSREKKESFPLTVTSAQKNPTAFYLCASAEGASPLHFGNGTRLTVT.

On this clonotype itself: The junction shows a germline mismatch at one end, possibly a read error. The genes are TRBV10-1 and TRBJ2-5, with 7 bases lining up with TRBD1. Germline-derived CDR1 and CDR2 are WNHNN and SYGVQD (reference sequence). The CDR3 is 16 residues long. As DNA, the CDR3 is TGTGCCAGCAGCCAAGGACTCGGGACAGTCCAAGAGACCCAGTACTTC. Amino acid sequence: CASSQGLGTVQETQYF.

This clonotype was recorded at least ten times. The chain links TRBV12-3 or TRBV12-4 to TRBJ1-4; D not certain. This CDR3 is 11 amino acids long. Between the trimmed V and J ends, which lost 6 bases and 6 bases, there was a span of 5 bases. CDR3 in amino acids: CASREDEKLFF. CDR3 coding DNA: TGTGCCAGCAGGGAAGATGAAAAACTGTTTTTT.

The sample holds a few counts of this clonotype. The chain recombines TRBV14 with TRBJ1-5; D is unresolved. Trimming removed 4 bases at V and 4 bases at J, with 11 bases between. Germline V CDR1 and CDR2: SGHDN, FVKESK. The CDR3 loop spans 14 amino acids. CDR3 coding DNA: TGTGCCAGCAGCCGCCGGCCAGCAAATCAGCCCCAGCATTTT. This translates into CASSRRPANQPQHF.

This clonotype showed up many times. The chain uses TRBV7-2 and TRBJ1-2; 7 bases align to TRBD1. Germline V gene sequence: CDR1 SGHTA, CDR2 FQGNSA. There are 15 residues in the CDR3. V lost 5 bases and J lost 7; bases outside the gene matches: 13. CDR3 sequence (DNA): TGTGCCAGCAGCCAAGGGGGCGGCAGGGTATTTGGCTACACCTTC. Residues: CASSQGGGRVFGYTF.

The chain has TRBV2 and TRBJ2-7; D possibly matches TRBD1 or TRBD2 (5 bases each). V was pared by 5 bases and J by 6 bases, with 26 bases between. Germline V lookup: CDR1 SNHLY, CDR2 FYNNEI. The CDR3 sequence is 17 residues long. The CDR3 region has the DNA TGTGCCAGCAGTTACGACGTAAGGGACGCCCTCAACTCCGAGCAGTACTTC. It yields the protein CASSYDVRDALNSEQYF. Looking up the rest from reference TRBV2 and TRBJ2-7 gives the full variable domain: EPEVTQTPSHQVTQMGQEVILRCVPISNHLYFYWYRQILGQKVEFLVSFYNNEISEKSEIFDDQFSVERPDGSNFTLKIRSTKLEDSAMYFCASSYDVRDALNSEQYFGPGTRLTVT.

The gene calls are TRBV29-1 and TRBJ2-3; D perhaps matches TRBD2 (5 bases). Germline CDR1 and CDR2: SQVTM and ANQGSEA. The CDR3 has 16 amino acids. V shed 3 bases and J shed 4 bases, with 20 bases lying between them. The CDR3 DNA reads as TGCAGCGTTGAGATTTACGGGGAGCCCAGCGCAGATACGCAGTATTTT. Its protein product is CSVEIYGEPSADTQYF.

The chain joins TRBV4-2 to TRBJ1-1; D gene unclear. CDR1 and CDR2 from the germline V gene are LGHNA and YNFKEQ. Trimming removed 4 bases at V and 5 bases at J, with 14 bases between. The CDR3 is 14 amino acids. This chain's CDR3 is CASSRDGMRTEAFF. DNA for the CDR3: TGTGCCAGCAGCCGAGACGGAATGAGGACTGAAGCTTTCTTT.

The chain recombines TRBV11-3 with TRBJ2-2; D might be TRBD1 or TRBD2, each matching 6 bases. CDR3 length equals 17 residues. Germline V gene sequence: CDR1 SGHNT, CDR2 YENEEA. V was trimmed by 2 bases and J by 5 bases, leaving 18 bases between them. The CDR3 sequence is CASSLNSGGAGTGELFF. CDR3 DNA sequence: TGTGCCAGCAGCTTAAATTCCGGGGGCGCGGGGACCGGGGAGCTGTTTTTT.

This clonotype was seen at least ten times. The rearrangement joins TRBV5-1 to TRBJ1-1, with D unclear. The CDR3 runs 14 residues. V gave up 0 bases and J gave up 0 bases, with 6 bases separating them. From germline, CDR1 is SGHRS and CDR2 YFSETQ. CDR3 bases: TGCGCCAGCAGCTTGGAGATCATGAACACTGAAGCTTTCTTT. This codes for CASSLEIMNTEAFF. Supplemented by reference TRBV5-1 and TRBJ1-1, the full variable domain reads KAGVTQTPRYLIKTRGQQVTLSCSPISGHRSVSWYQQTPGQGLQFLFEYFSETQRNKGNFPGRFSGRQFSNSRSEMNVSTLELGDSALYLCASSLEIMNTEAFFGQGTRLTVV.

The chain recombines TRBV15 with TRBJ2-6; D tentatively reads TRBD1 or TRBD2 (5 bases each). This CDR3 region has 17 residues. The V gene's germline CDR1 is LNHNV and CDR2 YYDKDF (reference sequence). The V gene lost 3 bases and the J gene lost 3 bases, with 15 bases spanning the gap. CDR3 sequence: CATSSLPGQSGANVLTF. The CDR3 bases are TGTGCCACCAGCAGCTTACCGGGGCAAAGTGGGGCCAACGTCCTGACTTTC.

This clonotype was picked up many times. V gene TRBV7-9 combines with J gene TRBJ1-2, with TRBD1 matching over 8 bases. The J segment lost 7 bases and the V segment lost 5 bases, leaving 12 bases of the junction unmatched. The CDR3 covers 15 residues. CDR1 is SEHNR and CDR2 is FQNEAQ in the germline V gene (reference sequence). This chain's CDR3 is CASSHRDRNYGGYTF. The CDR3 DNA is TGTGCCAGCAGCCACCGGGACAGGAACTACGGTGGCTACACCTTC.